The T cell receptor beta chain described here comes from a study of blood T cell repertoires in COVID-19. Study-wide context: In each case, the material was cDNA or gDNA derived from T cells, B-cell-depleted T cells, or PBMCs.

In its sample, this clone was seen once. CDR1 MDHEN and CDR2 SYDVKM come from the germline V gene. V was trimmed by 2 bases and J by 1 base, leaving 9 bases between them. The CDR3 runs 16 residues. Original data processing: Reference gene primer amplification yielded estimated nucleated cell counts. Some clones are missing from TCRdb's copy, which holds only in-frame ones; the method was immunoSEQ multiplex PCR. The V and J calls and clone size come from that table; D and trimming were worked out from the DNA. The table shows fewer than 300,000 clones, with under 90% occurring only once. This sequence joins TRBV28 and TRBJ1-6; no reliable D call. Sequences were obtained from peripheral blood. The clonotype was recovered from a human donor in a cohort sampled during active COVID-19. CDR3 DNA sequence: TGTGCCAGCAGTTTAGCGGGATCGTCCTATAATTCACCCCTCCACTTT. Translated: CASSLAGSSYNSPLHF.